This T cell receptor beta chain was captured in a study of OX40 agonist ivuxolimab in advanced cancers. The CDR3 covers 11 residues. V was pared by 3 bases and J by 3 bases, with 3 bases between. Germline V gene lookup returns CDR1 SGHDT and CDR2 YYEEEE. Comments on this clone: The antigen remains unidentified.

Assay used: immunoSEQ multiplex PCR; TCRdb lists only in-frame clones, some missing. The repertoire consists of tens of thousands of clones, with over 85% occurring once and the leading ten covering under 1%. Overall study findings and caveats: Certain nonresponding patients likewise had low normalized T-cell clonal expansion.

This TCR was recovered from an adult with an advanced solid tumor such as melanoma, head and neck, liver or kidney cancer. The J gene is TRBJ2-5, the V gene TRBV5-6; unclear D gene. The material sequenced was CD4+ or CD8+ T cells sorted from blood, taken in a trial of the OX40 agonist ivuxolimab. This CDR3 reads CASSSKETQYF. The CDR3 nucleotides are TGTGCCAGCAGCTCGAAAGAGACCCAGTACTTC.